The entry below gives a single TCR beta chain sequence along with its context. Its target is unknown. This sample was included in a study of shared clonotypes between healthy human individuals. Study findings and constraints: On the whole, naive subsets had larger estimated richness than memory subsets had.

The CDR3 runs to 15 residues. Trimming stripped 2 bases from V and 0 bases from J, with 8 bases between. The germline V gene encodes CDR1 SGHTA and CDR2 FQGNSA. Method: immunoSEQ multiplex PCR; TCRdb's copy keeps in-frame clones and lacks some. Among 2.3 million or so clones listed, approximately 93% were seen once. V usage is TRBV7-2 and J usage is TRBJ1-5, with D possibly being TRBD1 (5 bases). The TCR was taken from a man between 18 and 29 years old in good health. Some clones in this sample may be carry-over from other donors' samples. The specimen was naive CD4+ T cells from PBMCs. Subset indicated: CD45RA+ positively selected. The CDR3 nucleotides read TGTGCCAGCAGCTTATGGGGGGATAGCAATCAGCCCCAGCATTTT. As protein: CASSLWGDSNQPQHF. Full variable domain (remainder filled in from reference TRBV7-2 and TRBJ1-5): GAGVSQSPSNKVTEKGKDVELRCDPISGHTALYWYRQSLGQGLEFLIYFQGNSAPDKSGLPSDRFSAERTGGSVSTLTIQRTQQEDSAVYLCASSLWGDSNQPQHFGDGTRLSIL.